Described below is a single TCR beta chain sequence and its context. Only in-frame clones appear in the TCRdb table, and some are missing; sequencing was by immunoSEQ multiplex PCR. This sample has about 75,000 clones, with approximately 96% found just once. CDR3 length: 13 amino acids. Germline V CDR1 and CDR2: MGHDK, SYGVNS. Trimming removed 4 bases at V and 5 bases at J, with 11 bases between. These data are taken from a study of technical replicates of blood from a few donors. Sequencing was done on a sample of T cells isolated from PBMCs. The TCR was taken from a human donor in good health. The genes are TRBV25-1 and TRBJ1-2; perhaps TRBD1 as D (6 bases). The CDR3 loop reads CASSVSRGYGYTF. CDR3 in DNA: TGTGCCAGCAGTGTAAGCAGGGGATATGGCTACACCTTC.